These 14 T cell receptor beta chains share one sample of origin, sequenced in a study of blood T cell repertoires in COVID-19 (dated by TCRdb to 2018 to 2020). Library creation used the immunoSEQ multiplex PCR assay. TCRdb retrieved this table from immuneACCESS and kept in-frame rearrangements only. Not all clones are present; in checked studies, unresolved V genes account for under half, and no reason is known for the remainder. The sample data list about 200,000 clones, and 80% to 95% of these were observed just once. 0.82% of the sample goes to the ten largest clones. The sample consisted of peripheral blood. The receptors here all came from a man aged 55 to 70 with COVID-19, enrolled during active disease.

For this clone: This specimen includes other DNA sequences encoding the same CDR3. The chain recombines TRBV5-4 with TRBJ1-5, with D hard to call. V was clipped by 0 bases and J by 4 bases, with 5 bases between them. The CDR3 runs to 13 residues. CDR1 and CDR2 (germline): SGHNT, YYREEE (reference sequence). In DNA, the CDR3 is TGTGCCAGCAGCTTGGGCGAGAATCAGCCCCAGCATTTT. Its protein is CASSLGENQPQHF.

In DNA, the CDR3 is TGTGCCAGTTCGGAATGGACAGGGAAGGACACTGAAGCTTTCTTT. Translated: CASSEWTGKDTEAFF. The chain employs TRBV19 and TRBJ1-1; 8 bases align to TRBD1. Germline CDR1 LNHDA, CDR2 SQIVND (reference sequence). V was pared by 8 bases and J by 3 bases, with 11 bases of the junction left unmatched. CDR3 length: 15 residues.

This clone has a single count. Relative to the germline gene, one junction end is altered; a read error may explain this. The chain links TRBV3-1 (or the pseudogene TRBV3-2) to TRBJ2-7; perhaps TRBD2 as D (6 bases). In germline, CDR1 is LGHDT, CDR2 YNNKEL (reference sequence). The CDR3 spans 14 residues. The CDR3 here is CASSQETRGYGQYF. DNA of the CDR3: TGTGCCAGCAGCCAAGAGACTAGAGGGTACGGGCAGTACTTC.

The CDR3 loop reads CASSALNSGRPTYNEQFF. The DNA for the CDR3 is TGTGCCAGTAGTGCACTGAATAGCGGGAGGCCTACCTACAATGAGCAGTTCTTC. The V call is TRBV19, the J call TRBJ2-1, with TRBD2 identical over 10 bases. Germline V gives CDR1 LNHDA, CDR2 SQIVND (reference sequence). The CDR3 covers 18 residues. V lost 5 bases, J lost 2 bases, and 12 bases stayed unmatched.

V gene TRBV3-1 (or the pseudogene TRBV3-2) combines with J gene TRBJ2-5; 15 nucleotides align to TRBD2. Germline values: CDR1 LGHDT, CDR2 YNNKEL (reference sequence). The CDR3 totals 17 residues. The J segment lost 4 bases and the V segment lost 1 base, leaving 4 bases of the junction unmatched. The DNA for the CDR3 is TGTGCCAGCAGCCAAGGGACTAGCGGGGGGGCAGGAGAGACCCAGTACTTC. Its translation: CASSQGTSGGAGETQYF.

This chain connects TRBV10-3 to TRBJ1-3; 10 nucleotides match TRBD1. The CDR3 extends over 17 amino acids. V lost 6 bases, J lost 1 base, and 9 bases stayed unmatched. Per germline, CDR1 ENHRY and CDR2 SYGVKD. The CDR3 spells CAISRGTGDSSGNTIYF. The CDR3 coding sequence is TGTGCCATCAGCCGGGGGACAGGGGATTCTTCTGGAAACACCATATATTTT.

This chain uses TRBV5-1 with TRBJ2-7, with TRBD2 identical over 9 bases. CDR1 is SGHRS and CDR2 is YFSETQ in the germline V gene. The length of the CDR3 is 14 residues. V gave up 1 base and J gave up 1 base; unmatched junction bases: 0. CDR3 sequence reads: CASSLSGRSYEQYF. In nucleotides, the CDR3 is TGCGCCAGCAGCTTGAGCGGGAGGTCCTACGAGCAGTACTTC.

This clone was counted once. The chain has TRBV19 and TRBJ1-3, with D unresolved. V dropped 6 bases and J dropped 2 bases, with 14 bases sitting between them. The length of the CDR3 is 15 residues. Germline CDR1 reads LNHDA; CDR2 reads SQIVND (reference sequence). Here the CDR3 reads CASRTLDGAGNTIYF. Written as DNA, the CDR3 is TGTGCCAGTAGAACTCTGGACGGGGCTGGAAACACCATATATTTT.

A single count supports this clone. This chain links TRBV27 with TRBJ2-1, with D maybe TRBD2 (10 bases). V lost 6 bases, J lost 9 bases, and 36 bases lay in between. This CDR3 has 20 residues. Germline CDR1 and CDR2: MNHEY and SMNVEV (reference sequence). The CDR3 spells CASSFLPGQGKREGLGEQFF. CDR3 DNA sequence: TGTGCCAGCAGCTTTTTACCGGGACAGGGAAAGCGGGAGGGCCTTGGTGAGCAGTTCTTC.

V gene TRBV3-1 (or the pseudogene TRBV3-2) combines with J gene TRBJ1-6; 11 nucleotides line up with TRBD1. CDR1 LGHDT and CDR2 YNNKEL come from the germline V gene (reference sequence). The CDR3 spans 16 residues. V was pared by 4 bases and J by 10 bases, with 9 bases of the junction left unmatched. The CDR3 coding sequence is TGTGCCAGCAGCCCGTCGGGACAGGGGGATGCCTCACCCCTCCACTTT. Translation gives CASSPSGQGDASPLHF.

The chain combines TRBV3-1 (or the pseudogene TRBV3-2) with TRBJ1-6; TRBD1 might be the D (6 bases). CDR1 and CDR2 from the germline V gene are LGHDT and YNNKEL (reference sequence). The CDR3 is 14 amino acids. Trimming removed 8 bases at V and 7 bases at J, with 15 bases between. CDR3 residues: CASSSGARNSPLHF. The CDR3 bases are TGTGCCAGCTCATCAGGGGCCCGGAATTCACCCCTCCACTTT.

This chain joins TRBV5-5 and TRBJ2-1, with D perhaps TRBD2 (6 bases). V shed 4 bases and J shed 9 bases, with 11 bases lying between them. The CDR3 has 12 residues. Germline V gene data show CDR1 as SGHKS and CDR2 as YYEKEE (reference sequence). The CDR3, as DNA: TGTGCCAGCAGCACCCCCGGGGGTGAGCAGTTCTTC. It encodes CASSTPGGEQFF. Using reference TRBV5-5 and TRBJ2-1 for the parts outside the CDR3, the full variable domain is DAGVTQSPTHLIKTRGQQVTLRCSPISGHKSVSWYQQVLGQGPQFIFQYYEKEERGRGNFPDRFSARQFPNYSSELNVNALLLGDSALYLCASSTPGGEQFFGPGTRLTVL.

The chain links TRBV10-2 to TRBJ2-2, with D unresolved. The germline V and J ends were trimmed by 7 bases and 6 bases, with 6 bases remaining between them. The CDR3 length is 11 residues. Germline lookup yields CDR1 WSHSY and CDR2 SAAADI. The CDR3 protein is CASTTAGELFF. CDR3 bases: TGCGCCAGCACCACGGCCGGGGAGCTGTTTTTT.

The CDR3 sequence: CAWDRGLGTEAFF. CDR3 DNA sequence: TGTGCCTGGGACAGGGGGCTCGGCACTGAAGCTTTCTTT. This chain joins TRBV30 and TRBJ1-1; 10 bases line up with TRBD1. From germline, CDR1 is GTSNPN and CDR2 SVGIG (reference sequence). This CDR3 has 13 amino acids. Trimming took 5 bases from V and 4 from J; bases not matched to a gene: 4.